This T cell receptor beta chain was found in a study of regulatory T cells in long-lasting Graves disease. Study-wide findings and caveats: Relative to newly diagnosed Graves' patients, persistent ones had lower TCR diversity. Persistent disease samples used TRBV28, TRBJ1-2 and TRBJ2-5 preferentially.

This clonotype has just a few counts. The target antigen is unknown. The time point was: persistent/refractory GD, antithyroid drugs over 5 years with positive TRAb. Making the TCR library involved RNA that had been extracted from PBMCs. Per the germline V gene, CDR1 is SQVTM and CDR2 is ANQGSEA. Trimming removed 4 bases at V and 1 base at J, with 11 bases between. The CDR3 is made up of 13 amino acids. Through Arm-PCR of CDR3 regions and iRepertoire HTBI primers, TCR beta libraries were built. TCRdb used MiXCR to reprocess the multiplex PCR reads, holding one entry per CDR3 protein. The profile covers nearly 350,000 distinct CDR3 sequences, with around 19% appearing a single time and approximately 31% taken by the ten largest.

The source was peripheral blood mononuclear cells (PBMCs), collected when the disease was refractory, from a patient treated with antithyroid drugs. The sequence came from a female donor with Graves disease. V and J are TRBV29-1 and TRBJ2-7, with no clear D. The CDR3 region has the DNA TGCAGCGTTGTAGGGCAGCCTTCCTACGAGCAGTACTTC. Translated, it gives CSVVGQPSYEQYF.